These 18 T cell receptor beta chains share one sample of origin, sequenced in a study of early T cells in non-severe SARS-CoV-2 infection. One entry per CDR3 protein results from TCRdb running MiXCR on the 5' RACE reads. The profile covers about 57,000 distinct CDR3 sequences, with under 15% appearing a single time and about 4.7% taken by the ten largest. The sequencing sample was made of whole blood. All receptors come from an adult who was a healthcare worker with PCR-confirmed SARS-CoV-2 infection or an uninfected control (not recorded which).

This clonotype was recorded many times. This chain links TRBV10-1 with TRBJ2-2; no clear D. V was pared by 0 bases and J by 14 bases, with 10 bases between. Germline V gene sequence: CDR1 WNHNN, CDR2 SYGVQD (reference sequence). The CDR3 loop spans 12 amino acids. CDR3: CASSESRTHLFF. The DNA of the CDR3 is TGCGCCAGCAGTGAGTCCAGGACCCACCTGTTTTTT.

This clonotype was detected ten times or more. The chain combines TRBV12-3 or TRBV12-4 with TRBJ2-6; the D gene is possibly TRBD2 (6 bases). Trimming removed 8 bases from V and 0 bases from J, with 20 bases in between. This CDR3 region has 18 residues. CDR3 in amino acids: CASLITGTFDSGANVLTF. For the CDR3, the DNA is TGTGCCAGCCTTATTACCGGGACTTTCGACTCTGGGGCCAACGTCCTGACTTTC.

Comments on this clonotype: This may stem from a read error, because a much larger clone lies one nucleotide away. V is TRBV11-3 and J is TRBJ2-1; TRBD2 matches at 14 bases. Trimming cost V 1 base and J 6 bases; bases outside gene matches: 8. The length of the CDR3 is 18 residues. CDR1 is SGHNT and CDR2 is YENEEA in the germline V gene. The CDR3 bases are TGTGCCAGCAGCTTAGGGACTAGCGGGGGGCCCCAAAGCAATGAGCAGTTCTTC. Protein product: CASSLGTSGGPQSNEQFF.

The table lists this clonotype with many counts. This chain joins TRBV18 and TRBJ2-3; D ambiguous. This CDR3 comprises 15 residues. Germline assignment: CDR1 KGHSH and CDR2 LQKENI. V was shortened by 0 bases and J by 2 bases, with 9 bases between the two germline ends. The CDR3 is CASSPPEGFTDTQYF. CDR3 nucleotide sequence: TGTGCCAGCTCACCACCGGAAGGGTTCACAGATACGCAGTATTTT.

The chain combines TRBV9 with TRBJ1-5; D might be TRBD1 (5 bases). This CDR3 has 14 residues. Per germline, CDR1 SGDLS and CDR2 YYNGEE. Trimming pared 3 bases from V and 1 base from J, leaving 8 bases between. CDR3 in DNA: TGTGCCAGCAGCGGGGAGGGGAGCAATCAGCCCCAGCATTTT. It codes for CASSGEGSNQPQHF.

Of note for this clonotype: A much bigger clone sits one base away, suggesting this may be a read error. The rearrangement joins TRBV6-6 to TRBJ1-5; D unresolved. Germline V CDR1 and CDR2: MNHNY, SVGAGI (reference sequence). CDR3 size: 15 residues. Here the CDR3 reads CACSPAVGGNQPQHF. CDR3 DNA: TGTGCCTGCAGTCCCGCGGTGGGAGGCAATCAGCCCCAGCATTTT.

Comments on this clonotype: Possible read error: a much larger clone is one base away. The chain combines TRBV20-1 with TRBJ2-1; possibly TRBD2 for D (5 bases). The CDR3 has 14 residues. CDR1 and CDR2 from the germline V gene are DFQATT and SNEGSKA (reference sequence). V was pared by 3 bases and J by 2 bases, with 11 bases between. The CDR3 loop reads CSASGERTYNEQFF. The CDR3 nucleotides read TGCAGTGCTAGTGGGGAGCGCACCTACAATGAGCAGTTCTTC.

This clonotype came up many times. The genes are TRBV6-2 or TRBV6-3 and TRBJ2-3, with 7 positions matching TRBD1. This CDR3 is 13 amino acids long. Germline V gives CDR1 MNHEY, CDR2 SVGEGT. V shed 6 bases, J shed 5 bases, and the junction held 5 bases outside the gene matches. The CDR3 DNA reads as TGTGCCAGCAGCGACAGGGAGTTAGATACGCAGTATTTT. As protein: CASSDRELDTQYF.

Many counts were recorded for this clonotype. The gene calls are TRBV5-1 and TRBJ1-2, with D possibly matching TRBD1 (5 bases). Germline lookup yields CDR1 SGHRS and CDR2 YFSETQ. V lost 0 bases and J lost 0, with 12 bases in between. There are 16 residues in the CDR3. CDR3 in DNA: TGCGCCAGCAGCTTGGTGGGACGCCTAACTAACTATGGCTACACCTTC. It is translated as CASSLVGRLTNYGYTF.

This clonotype was seen many times. The CDR3 DNA reads TGTGCCAGCAGCCGGCGGACAGGCAACGTCCTGACTTTC. Amino acids: CASSRRTGNVLTF. The gene calls are TRBV7-2 and TRBJ2-6, with TRBD1 identical over 7 bases. CDR1 and CDR2 from the germline V gene are SGHTA and FQGNSA. This CDR3 has 13 residues. The J segment lost 9 bases and the V segment lost 5 bases, leaving 4 bases of the junction unmatched. Full variable domain (rest looked up from reference TRBV7-2 and TRBJ2-6): GAGVSQSPSNKVTEKGKDVELRCDPISGHTALYWYRQSLGQGLEFLIYFQGNSAPDKSGLPSDRFSAERTGGSVSTLTIQRTQQEDSAVYLCASSRRTGNVLTFGAGSRLTVL.

J is TRBJ1-2 and V is TRBV12-3 or TRBV12-4; 9 bases align to TRBD1. CDR3 length: 14 amino acids. The V and J ends lost 7 bases and 5 bases, in that order; junction bases with no gene match: 8. Here the CDR3 reads CASTRTGGGYGYTF. Here the CDR3 DNA reads TGTGCCAGCACCCGAACAGGGGGCGGGTATGGCTACACCTTC.

This clonotype was seen many times. This chain connects TRBV6-5 to TRBJ2-3; 13 positions match TRBD2. Per germline, CDR1 MNHEY and CDR2 SVGAGI. Germline trimming cut 6 bases from V and 5 bases from J; bases unmatched to any gene: 17. This CDR3 region has 19 residues. The CDR3, as DNA: TGTGCCAGCAGGCAACTAGCGGGGGGGGGCAACTGGGTCCGAGATACGCAGTATTTT. Translation gives CASRQLAGGGNWVRDTQYF.

This clonotype has a count of ten or more. The chain employs TRBV6-6 and TRBJ1-3, with 7 bases fitting TRBD1. Germline trimming cut 6 bases from V and 1 base from J; bases unmatched to any gene: 9. Germline V lookup: CDR1 MNHNY, CDR2 SVGAGI (reference sequence). CDR3 length equals 16 residues. The CDR3 DNA reads as TGTGCCAGCAGCCCTCGACAGGGAGAATCTGGAAACACCATATATTTT. Translation: CASSPRQGESGNTIYF.

This clonotype was found many times. The chain links TRBV12-3 or TRBV12-4 to TRBJ1-2, with 7 bases identical to TRBD1. The V segment lost 6 bases and the J segment 2 bases; nucleotides outside the gene matches: 3. CDR3 length equals 13 residues. Here the CDR3 reads CASSGGQNYGYTF. CDR3 in DNA: TGTGCCAGCAGCGGGGGACAGAACTATGGCTACACCTTC.

Ten or more counts support this clonotype. This chain connects TRBV5-1 to TRBJ2-7; perhaps TRBD1 as D (6 bases). Trimming removed 2 bases from V and 6 bases from J, with 12 bases in between. Germline CDR1 SGHRS, CDR2 YFSETQ. The CDR3 is made up of 13 amino acids. CDR3 bases: TGCGCCAGCAGCTTAGGACAGAAAGTCGAGCAGTACTTC. Translated, it gives CASSLGQKVEQYF.

This clonotype was seen a handful of times. The CDR3 here is CASSLTATGELFF. CDR3 in DNA: TGCGCCAGCAGCTTAACAGCAACCGGGGAGCTGTTTTTT. The gene calls are TRBV5-1 and TRBJ2-2; no clear D gene. The length of the CDR3 is 13 residues. CDR1 is SGHRS, CDR2 YFSETQ, per germline. Trimming took 2 bases from V and 5 from J, leaving 7 bases between them.

Many counts were recorded for this clonotype. The genes are TRBV6-6 and TRBJ1-1; no clear D gene. Between the trimmed V and J ends, which lost 9 bases and 4 bases, there was a span of 9 bases. The CDR3 runs 11 residues. CDR1 and CDR2 (germline): MNHNY, SVGAGI (reference sequence). The CDR3 DNA reads as TGTGCCAGTTCCCGGGGCACTGAAGCTTTCTTT. As protein: CASSRGTEAFF.

This clonotype was found a few times. The chain has TRBV24-1 and TRBJ2-5; 11 nucleotides match TRBD1. The CDR3 runs 16 residues. Germline-derived CDR1 and CDR2 are KGHDR and SFDVKD. V was clipped by 5 bases and J by 5 bases; unmatched bases: 9. The CDR3 loop is CATSGFSDRGQETQYF. The CDR3 DNA sequence: TGTGCCACCAGTGGTTTTTCGGACAGGGGGCAGGAGACCCAGTACTTC.